Detailed here is one T cell receptor beta chain. What it binds is unknown. Generated by immunoSEQ multiplex PCR, the TCRdb table keeps only in-frame clones and is missing some. This sample carries 77,000 or so clones, 80% to 90% of them seen once, and the ten largest clones take about 6%. This entry belongs to a study of PD-1 blockade in mismatch repair-deficient tumors. Looking at the study overall: All were previously treated, progressing patients with 12 mismatch repair-deficient cancer types.

TCRs were sequenced from a few patients responding to pembrolizumab. Overall study results and limits: After pembrolizumab, tumor-resident clones rose rapidly, then generally contracted before radiologic responses.

CDR1 and CDR2 from the germline V gene are MNHNY and SVGAGI (reference sequence). V was trimmed by 6 bases and J by 2 bases, leaving 16 bases between them. CDR3 length: 15 amino acids. The material was peripheral blood, obtained 44 weeks after starting pembrolizumab. This TCR was sampled from an adult with mismatch repair-deficient cancer. V is TRBV6-6 and J is TRBJ1-2; D is unclear. The CDR3 reads CASRFPGRGNYGYTF. CDR3 coding DNA: TGTGCCAGCAGGTTCCCGGGAAGAGGCAACTATGGCTACACCTTC.